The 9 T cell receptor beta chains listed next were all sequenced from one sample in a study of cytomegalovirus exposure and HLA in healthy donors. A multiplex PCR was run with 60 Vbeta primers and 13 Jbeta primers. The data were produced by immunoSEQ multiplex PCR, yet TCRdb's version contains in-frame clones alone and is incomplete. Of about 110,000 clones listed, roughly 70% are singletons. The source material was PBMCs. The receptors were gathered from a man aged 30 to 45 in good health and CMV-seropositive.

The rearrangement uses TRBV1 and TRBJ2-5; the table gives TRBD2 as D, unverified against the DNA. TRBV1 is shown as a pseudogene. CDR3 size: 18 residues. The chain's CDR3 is CTSSRLGRALAGEETQYF. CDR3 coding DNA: TGCACCAGCAGCCGGTTAGGGCGGGCACTAGCAGGAGAAGAGACCCAGTACTTC.

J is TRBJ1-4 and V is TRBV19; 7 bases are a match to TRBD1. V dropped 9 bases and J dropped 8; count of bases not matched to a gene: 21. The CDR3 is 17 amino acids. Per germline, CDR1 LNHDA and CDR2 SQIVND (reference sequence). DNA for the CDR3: TGTGCCAGCCGAGGGAGACAGGGTAATCCGGTCCGCGAAAAACTGTTTTTT. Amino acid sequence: CASRGRQGNPVREKLFF.

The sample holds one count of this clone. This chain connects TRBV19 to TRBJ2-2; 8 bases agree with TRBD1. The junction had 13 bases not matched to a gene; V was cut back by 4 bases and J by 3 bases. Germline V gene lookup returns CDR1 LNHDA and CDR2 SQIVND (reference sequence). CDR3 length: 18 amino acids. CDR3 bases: TGTGCCAGTAGTAAGGGCTCCATAGGACAGGGCTACACCGGGGAGCTGTTTTTT. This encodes CASSKGSIGQGYTGELFF. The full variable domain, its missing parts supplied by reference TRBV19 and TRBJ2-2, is DGGITQSPKYLFRKEGQNVTLSCEQNLNHDAMYWYRQDPGQGLRLIYYSQIVNDFQKGDIAEGYSVSREKKESFPLTVTSAQKNPTAFYLCASSKGSIGQGYTGELFFGEGSRLTVL.

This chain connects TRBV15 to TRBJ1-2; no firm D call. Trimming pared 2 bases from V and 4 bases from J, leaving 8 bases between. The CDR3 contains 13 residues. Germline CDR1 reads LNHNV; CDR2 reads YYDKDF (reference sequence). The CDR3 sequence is CATSRLTLYGYTF. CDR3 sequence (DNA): TGTGCCACCAGCAGATTGACTCTCTATGGCTACACCTTC.

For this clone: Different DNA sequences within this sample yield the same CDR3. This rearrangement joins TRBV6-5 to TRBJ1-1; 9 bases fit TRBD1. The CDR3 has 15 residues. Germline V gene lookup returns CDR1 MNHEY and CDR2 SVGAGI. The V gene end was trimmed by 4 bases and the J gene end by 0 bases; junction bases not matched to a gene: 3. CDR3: CASSSGQGLNTEAFF. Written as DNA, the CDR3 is TGTGCCAGCAGTTCGGGACAGGGATTGAACACTGAAGCTTTCTTT.

The CDR3 loop reads CASSLEDSGYNEQFF. CDR3 sequence (DNA): TGCGCCAGCAGCTTGGAGGATAGCGGCTACAATGAGCAGTTCTTC. The rearrangement joins TRBV5-1 to TRBJ2-1; weak D call: TRBD2 (6 bases). CDR3 length: 15 residues. Between the trimmed V and J ends, which lost 0 bases and 3 bases, there was a span of 10 bases. Looked up from germline, CDR1 is SGHRS and CDR2 is YFSETQ.

CDR3 nucleotides: TGTGCCAGCAGTTACCGGGGGGCTGGAAACACCATATATTTT. This codes for CASSYRGAGNTIYF. This chain connects TRBV6-5 to TRBJ1-3; D might be TRBD1 (5 bases). The germline V gene has CDR1 MNHEY and CDR2 SVGAGI. Deletions cut 2 bases from V and 2 bases from J, with 7 bases between. The CDR3 sequence is 14 residues long.

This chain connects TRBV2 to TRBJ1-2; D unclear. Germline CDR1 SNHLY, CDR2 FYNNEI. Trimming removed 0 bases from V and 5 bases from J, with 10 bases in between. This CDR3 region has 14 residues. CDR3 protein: CASSEATTLYGYTF. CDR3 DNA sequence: TGTGCCAGCAGTGAAGCGACTACCCTATATGGCTACACCTTC.

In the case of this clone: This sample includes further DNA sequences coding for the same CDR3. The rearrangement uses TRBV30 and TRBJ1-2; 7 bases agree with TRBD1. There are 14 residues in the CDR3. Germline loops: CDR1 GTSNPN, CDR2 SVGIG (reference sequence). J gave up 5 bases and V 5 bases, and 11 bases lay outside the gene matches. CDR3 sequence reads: CAWYRTGQEYGYTF. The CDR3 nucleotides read TGTGCCTGGTACCGGACAGGACAAGAATATGGCTACACCTTC. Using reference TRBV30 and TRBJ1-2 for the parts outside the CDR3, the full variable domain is SQTIHQWPATLVQPVGSPLSLECTVEGTSNPNLYWYRQAAGRGLQLLFYSVGIGQISSEVPQNLSASRPQDRQFILSSKKLLLSDSGFYLCAWYRTGQEYGYTFGSGTRLTVV.